The clone carrying this T cell receptor beta chain was detected a few times. Its antigen is as yet unknown. The sample belongs to a study of blood T cells in healthy people across ages. With a J-beta primer mix and a sample-barcoded 5' primer, a second PCR ran about 7 to 12 cycles. The study obtained at least 3 million CDR3-containing paired-end reads from every sample. TCRdb redid the calling of the 5' RACE reads with MiXCR, one entry per CDR3 protein. The sample includes around 670,000 distinct CDR3 sequences, approximately 30% of them seen just once. Overall study results and limits: Observed TCR beta diversity per million T cells went down as age went up. This fall followed a roughly linear course with age.

The V and J ends lost 3 bases and 6 bases respectively, with 20 bases between them. Germline V CDR1 and CDR2: DFQATT, SNEGSKA (reference sequence). The CDR3 loop spans 16 amino acids. The rearrangement joins TRBV20-1 to TRBJ2-2, with D possibly being TRBD2 (6 bases). Sequencing input: blood. The TCR was taken from a woman over 75 in good health. The CDR3 sequence is CSASPMEGGGAGELFF. As DNA, the CDR3 is TGCAGTGCTAGCCCTATGGAGGGCGGAGGGGCCGGGGAGCTGTTTTTT.